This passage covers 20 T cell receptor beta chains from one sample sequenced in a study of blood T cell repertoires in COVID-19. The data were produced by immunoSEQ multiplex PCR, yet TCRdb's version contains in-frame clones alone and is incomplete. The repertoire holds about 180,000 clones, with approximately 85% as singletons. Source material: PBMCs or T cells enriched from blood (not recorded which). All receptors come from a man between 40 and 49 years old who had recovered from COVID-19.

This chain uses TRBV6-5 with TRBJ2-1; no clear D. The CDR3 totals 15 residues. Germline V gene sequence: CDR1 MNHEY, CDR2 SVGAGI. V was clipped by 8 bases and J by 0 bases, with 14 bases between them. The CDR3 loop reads CASQKLRSSYNEQFF. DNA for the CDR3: TGTGCCAGCCAAAAGCTAAGGAGCTCCTACAATGAGCAGTTCTTC.

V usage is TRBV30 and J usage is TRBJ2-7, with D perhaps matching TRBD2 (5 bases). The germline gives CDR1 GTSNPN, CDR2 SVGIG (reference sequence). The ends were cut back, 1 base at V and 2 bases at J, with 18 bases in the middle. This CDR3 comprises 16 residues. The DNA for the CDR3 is TGTGCCTGGAGTGCCGTGGAGGCGGGCCTCCCCTACGAGCAGTACTTC. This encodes CAWSAVEAGLPYEQYF.

The CDR3: CSVDGRGLTDTQYF. DNA for the CDR3: TGCAGCGTTGATGGAAGGGGACTCACAGATACGCAGTATTTT. The J gene is TRBJ2-3, the V gene TRBV29-1; TRBD2 is a possible D gene (6 bases). The CDR3 loop spans 14 amino acids. CDR1 and CDR2 from the germline V gene are SQVTM and ANQGSEA. V gave up 3 bases and J gave up 2 bases, with 12 bases separating them.

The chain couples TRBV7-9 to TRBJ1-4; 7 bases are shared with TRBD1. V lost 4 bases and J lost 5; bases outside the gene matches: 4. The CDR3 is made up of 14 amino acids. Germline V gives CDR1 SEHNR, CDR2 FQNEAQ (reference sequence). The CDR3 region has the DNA TGTGCCAGCAGCTCACCGGGACAGAATGAAAAACTGTTTTTT. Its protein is CASSSPGQNEKLFF. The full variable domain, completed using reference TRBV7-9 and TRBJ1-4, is DTGVSQNPRHKITKRGQNVTFRCDPISEHNRLYWYRQTLGQGPEFLTYFQNEAQLEKSRLLSDRFSAERPKGSFSTLEIQRTEQGDSAMYLCASSSPGQNEKLFFGSGTQLSVL.

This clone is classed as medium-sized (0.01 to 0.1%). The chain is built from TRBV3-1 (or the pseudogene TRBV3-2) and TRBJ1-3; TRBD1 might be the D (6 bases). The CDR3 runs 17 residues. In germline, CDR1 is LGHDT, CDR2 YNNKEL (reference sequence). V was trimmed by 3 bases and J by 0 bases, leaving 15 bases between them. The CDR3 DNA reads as TGTGCCAGCAGCCAGCCAGGGGACCTGAGCTCTGGAAACACCATATATTTT. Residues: CASSQPGDLSSGNTIYF.

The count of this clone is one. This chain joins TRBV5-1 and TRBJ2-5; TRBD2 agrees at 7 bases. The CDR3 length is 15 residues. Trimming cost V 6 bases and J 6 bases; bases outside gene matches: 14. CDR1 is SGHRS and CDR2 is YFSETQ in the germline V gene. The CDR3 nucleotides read TGCGCCAGCACCTTTGTAGCGGGTCCAGATAAGACCCAGTACTTC. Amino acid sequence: CASTFVAGPDKTQYF.

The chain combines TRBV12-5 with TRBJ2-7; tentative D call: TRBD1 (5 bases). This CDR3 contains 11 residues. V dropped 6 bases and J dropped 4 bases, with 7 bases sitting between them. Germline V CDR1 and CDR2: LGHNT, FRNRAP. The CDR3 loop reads CASGGEYEQYF. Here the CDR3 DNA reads TGTGCTAGTGGAGGGGAATACGAGCAGTACTTC.

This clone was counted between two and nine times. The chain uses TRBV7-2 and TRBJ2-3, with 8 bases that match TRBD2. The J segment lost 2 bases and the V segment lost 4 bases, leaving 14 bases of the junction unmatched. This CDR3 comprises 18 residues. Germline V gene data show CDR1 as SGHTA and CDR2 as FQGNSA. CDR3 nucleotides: TGTGCCAGCAGCTCCCGATTTTCGGGGGGGCGTCCCACAGATACGCAGTATTTT. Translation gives CASSSRFSGGRPTDTQYF. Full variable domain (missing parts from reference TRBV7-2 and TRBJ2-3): GAGVSQSPSNKVTEKGKDVELRCDPISGHTALYWYRQSLGQGLEFLIYFQGNSAPDKSGLPSDRFSAERTGGSVSTLTIQRTQQEDSAVYLCASSSRFSGGRPTDTQYFGPGTRLTVL.

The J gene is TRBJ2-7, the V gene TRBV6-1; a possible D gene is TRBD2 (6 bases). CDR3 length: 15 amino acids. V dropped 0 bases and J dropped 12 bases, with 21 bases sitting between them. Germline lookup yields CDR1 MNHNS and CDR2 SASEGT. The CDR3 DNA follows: TGTGCCAGCAGTGAAGCAGGAGGGAGCGCTACGGGTGGGTACTTC. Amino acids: CASSEAGGSATGGYF.

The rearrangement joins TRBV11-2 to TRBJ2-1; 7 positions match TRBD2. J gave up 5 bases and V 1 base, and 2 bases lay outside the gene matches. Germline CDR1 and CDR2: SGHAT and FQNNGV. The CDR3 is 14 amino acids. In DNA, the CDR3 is TGTGCCAGCAGCTTAGTGGGAGGGAACAATGAGCAGTTCTTC. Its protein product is CASSLVGGNNEQFF.

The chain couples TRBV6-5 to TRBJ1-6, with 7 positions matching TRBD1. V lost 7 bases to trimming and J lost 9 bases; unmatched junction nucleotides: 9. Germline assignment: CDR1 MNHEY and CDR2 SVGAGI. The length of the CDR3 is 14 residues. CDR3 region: CASNQGVRSSPLHF. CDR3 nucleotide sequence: TGTGCCAGCAACCAGGGGGTAAGGAGTTCACCCCTCCACTTT.

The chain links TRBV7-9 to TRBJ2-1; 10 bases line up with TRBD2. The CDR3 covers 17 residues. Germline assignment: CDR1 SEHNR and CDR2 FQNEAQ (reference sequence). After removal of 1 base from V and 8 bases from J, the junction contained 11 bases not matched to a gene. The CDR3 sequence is CASSLVPGLAVVDEQFF. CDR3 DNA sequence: TGTGCCAGCAGCTTAGTACCTGGACTAGCGGTTGTTGATGAGCAGTTCTTC.

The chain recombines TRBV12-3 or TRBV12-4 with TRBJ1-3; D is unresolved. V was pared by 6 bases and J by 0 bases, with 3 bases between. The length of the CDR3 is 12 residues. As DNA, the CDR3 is TGTGCCAGCAGCCTCTCTGGAAACACCATATATTTT. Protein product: CASSLSGNTIYF.

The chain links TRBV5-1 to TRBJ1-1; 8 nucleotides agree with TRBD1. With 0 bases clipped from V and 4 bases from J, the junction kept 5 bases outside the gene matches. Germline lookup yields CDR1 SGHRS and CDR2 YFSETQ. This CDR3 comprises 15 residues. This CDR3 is CASSLGTGGSTEAFF. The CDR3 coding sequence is TGCGCCAGCAGCTTGGGCACAGGGGGGAGCACTGAAGCTTTCTTT.

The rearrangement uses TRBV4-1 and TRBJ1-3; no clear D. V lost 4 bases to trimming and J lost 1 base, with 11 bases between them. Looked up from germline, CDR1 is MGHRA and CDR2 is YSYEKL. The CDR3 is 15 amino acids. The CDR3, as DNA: TGCGCCAGCAGCCGTATCGGAGGATCTGGAAACACCATATATTTT. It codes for CASSRIGGSGNTIYF.

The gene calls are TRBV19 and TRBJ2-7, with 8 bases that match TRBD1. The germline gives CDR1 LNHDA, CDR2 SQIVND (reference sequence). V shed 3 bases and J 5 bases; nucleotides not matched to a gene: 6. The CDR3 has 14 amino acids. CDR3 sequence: CASSIGAGGDEQYF. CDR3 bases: TGTGCCAGTAGTATTGGGGCAGGGGGCGACGAGCAGTACTTC. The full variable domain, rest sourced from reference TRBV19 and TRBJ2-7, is DGGITQSPKYLFRKEGQNVTLSCEQNLNHDAMYWYRQDPGQGLRLIYYSQIVNDFQKGDIAEGYSVSREKKESFPLTVTSAQKNPTAFYLCASSIGAGGDEQYFGPGTRLTVT.

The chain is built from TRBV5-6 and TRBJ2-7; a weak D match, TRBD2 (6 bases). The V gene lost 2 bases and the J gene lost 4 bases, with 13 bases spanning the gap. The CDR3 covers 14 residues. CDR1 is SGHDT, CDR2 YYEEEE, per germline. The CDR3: CASSFGGTSYEQYF. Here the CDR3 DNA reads TGTGCCAGCAGCTTTGGCGGGACCTCTTACGAGCAGTACTTC.

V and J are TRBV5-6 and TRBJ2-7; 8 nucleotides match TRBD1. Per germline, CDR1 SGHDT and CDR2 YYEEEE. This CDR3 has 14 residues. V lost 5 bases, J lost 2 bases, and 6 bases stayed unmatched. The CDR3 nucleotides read TGTGCCAGCAGTAGGGACAGGACAGCCTACGAGCAGTACTTC. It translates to CASSRDRTAYEQYF.

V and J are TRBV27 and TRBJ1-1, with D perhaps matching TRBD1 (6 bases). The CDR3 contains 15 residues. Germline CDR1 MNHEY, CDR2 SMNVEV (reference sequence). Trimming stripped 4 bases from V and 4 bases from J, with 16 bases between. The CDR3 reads CASSYGGRQSTEAFF. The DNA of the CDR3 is TGTGCCAGCAGTTACGGGGGGCGTCAGAGCACTGAAGCTTTCTTT.

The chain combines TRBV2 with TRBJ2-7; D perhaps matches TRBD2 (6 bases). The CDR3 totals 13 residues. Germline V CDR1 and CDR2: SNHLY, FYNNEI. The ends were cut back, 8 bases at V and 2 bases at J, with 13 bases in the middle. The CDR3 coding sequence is TGTGCCAGCGCCCAGGGACTCACCTACGAGCAGTACTTC. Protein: CASAQGLTYEQYF.